The clone carrying this TCR beta chain was observed at least ten times. Antigen: not known. TCRdb re-analysed the multiplex PCR reads in MiXCR, keeping a single row per CDR3 protein. The table includes about 22,000 distinct CDR3 sequences, under 60% detected once. The data were taken from a study of breast tumors, draining lymph nodes, adjacent tissues. Study results and limitations: Most tumor T cells seemingly derive from lymph node, then expand in tumor. Tumors had less TCR diversity than lymph nodes, more than nontumor tissue.

This TCR was recovered from a female donor with breast cancer. Some clones in this sample may be carry-over from other donors' samples. Specimen: breast tumor tissue.

The CDR3 nucleotides are TGTGCCAGCAGCCGAAGACAGGCCTACGAGCAGTACTTC. This gives the protein CASSRRQAYEQYF. V and J are TRBV14 and TRBJ2-7, with a possible D match to TRBD1 (6 bases). Trimming pared 4 bases from V and 2 bases from J, leaving 9 bases between. In germline, CDR1 is SGHDN, CDR2 FVKESK. The CDR3 consists of 13 residues.